The clone carrying this TCR beta chain appeared a single time. Its antigen is unknown. A much larger clonotype is one base distant, so this may be a read error. Documented time point: newly diagnosed GD, antithyroid drugs for less than 3 months. PBMC-derived RNA was used for the TCR library. HTBI primers from iRepertoire and Arm-PCR of CDR3 regions yielded the TCR beta libraries. TCRdb passed the multiplex PCR reads through MiXCR, listing each CDR3 protein once. The sample contains around 360,000 distinct CDR3 sequences, about a sixth of which appear only once. This sample stems from a study of regulatory T cells in long-lasting Graves disease. General study findings and limits: Persistent-disease Graves' patients showed less TCR diversity than new cases.

The data also belong to a second study, concerning T cells in Graves' hyperthyroidism and ophthalmopathy. That source notes: The hyperthyroidism patients had all been newly diagnosed, and their disease duration was under 2 months. Their ages ranged from 18 to 65 years. An initial round of RT-PCR targeting the TCR CDR3 relied on the HTBI primer set.

This receptor was identified in a woman younger than 30 with Graves disease. Sequenced material: peripheral blood mononuclear cells (PBMCs), taken at new diagnosis, from a patient treated with antithyroid drugs.

CDR3 nucleotide sequence: TGTGCCAGCAGTGAACAGGGCAGTGGAAACACCATATGTTTT. Encoded protein: CASSEQGSGNTICF. The chain couples TRBV2 to TRBJ1-3, with D perhaps matching TRBD1 (5 bases). Germline assignment: CDR1 SNHLY and CDR2 FYNNEI. This CDR3 contains 14 residues. Full variable domain (outside the CDR3, taken from reference TRBV2 and TRBJ1-3): EPEVTQTPSHQVTQMGQEVILRCVPISNHLYFYWYRQILGQKVEFLVSFYNNEISEKSEIFDDQFSVERPDGSNFTLKIRSTKLEDSAMYFCASSEQGSGNTICFGEGSWLTVV.